This entry features one TCR beta chain sequence. The read is 3 residues too short to cover the CDR3 end, so that end is filled in from the germline J gene. Profiled with immunoSEQ multiplex PCR; TCRdb holds only in-frame clones, not every one. The specimen's table records 25,000 to 35,000 clones. The CDR3 length is 15 residues. Per the germline V gene, CDR1 is SNHLY and CDR2 is FYNNEI. The sample originates from a study of T cells in women clearing cervical HPV infection. Looking at the study overall: Case blood drawn at lesion detection; control blood after infection cleared. Case blood was drawn a median about 150 days after lesion detection.

MY09/MY11 PCR detected cervical HPV DNA; dot-blot assigned genotypes. Input material: blood buffy coat. This TCR came from a woman between 18 and 70 years old with a cervical HPV16 infection that either progressed to CIN3+ or cleared (not recorded which). This rearrangement joins TRBV2 to TRBJ1-2; 9 positions match TRBD1. The CDR3 spells CASSEGTGADYDYTF. The covered CDR3 bases are TGTGCCAGCAGTGAAGGGACAGGGGCGGACTACGAC.